The 23 T cell receptor beta chains reported below all come from one sample, sequenced in a study of blood T cell repertoires in COVID-19. The data were produced by immunoSEQ multiplex PCR, yet TCRdb's version contains in-frame clones alone and is incomplete. Of roughly 290,000 clones listed, around 89% are singletons. Material for sequencing was peripheral blood. The receptors shown here come from a man aged 30 to 45 with acute or convalescent COVID-19.

This clone came up once. The chain combines TRBV6-5 with TRBJ2-1, with 11 bases lining up with TRBD2. Germline V gene lookup returns CDR1 MNHEY and CDR2 SVGAGI. The CDR3 contains 15 residues. V lost 8 bases to trimming and J lost 2 bases; unmatched junction nucleotides: 5. This CDR3 is CASRKGLAAYNEQFF. CDR3 DNA sequence: TGTGCCAGCCGTAAGGGACTAGCGGCCTACAATGAGCAGTTCTTC.

The V gene is TRBV10-3, the J gene TRBJ1-5; D not certain. Per germline, CDR1 ENHRY and CDR2 SYGVKD. Trimming removed 3 bases at V and 3 bases at J, with 6 bases between. This CDR3 comprises 13 residues. The CDR3 is CAISDRYNQPQHF. In nucleotides, the CDR3 is TGTGCCATCAGTGACAGGTACAATCAGCCCCAGCATTTT.

This clone appeared a few times. V gene TRBV3-1 (or the pseudogene TRBV3-2) combines with J gene TRBJ2-1; 10 nucleotides align to TRBD2. Germline V gives CDR1 LGHDT, CDR2 YNNKEL (reference sequence). The trim removed 5 bases at V and 6 bases at J, leaving 7 bases unmatched. This CDR3 has 15 residues. The CDR3 nucleotides are TGTGCCAGCAGCACATCGCGGACTAGCGGCAATGAGCAGTTCTTC. Translating it yields CASSTSRTSGNEQFF.

This clone was seen once. The V gene is TRBV28, the J gene TRBJ2-7; possibly TRBD2 for D (6 bases). Trimming took 9 bases from V and 4 from J, leaving 19 bases between them. The CDR3 has 14 residues. Germline V gene data show CDR1 as MDHEN and CDR2 as SYDVKM. CDR3 loop: CASCPGRGNYEQYF. CDR3 bases: TGTGCCAGTTGCCCGGGACGGGGGAATTACGAGCAGTACTTC.

The chain carries TRBV10-1 and TRBJ2-3, with D possibly being TRBD1 (5 bases). Trimming took off 11 bases at V and 4 bases at J, with 19 bases between the two ends. Per the germline V gene, CDR1 is WNHNN and CDR2 is SYGVQD (reference sequence). The CDR3 is 14 residues long. The CDR3 here is CALPRQGTSDTQYF. The CDR3 DNA reads as TGCGCCTTACCACGGCAGGGCACATCAGATACGCAGTATTTT.

The chain is built from TRBV9 and TRBJ2-7, with TRBD1 matching over 9 bases. Per germline, CDR1 SGDLS and CDR2 YYNGEE. V was pared by 2 bases and J by 3 bases, with 6 bases of the junction left unmatched. The CDR3 contains 15 residues. The CDR3: CASSVGDREGYEQYF. The CDR3 nucleotides read TGTGCCAGCAGCGTGGGGGACAGGGAGGGCTACGAGCAGTACTTC.

The rearrangement joins TRBV18 to TRBJ1-4; tentative D call: TRBD1 (5 bases). Trimming removed 3 bases at V and 2 bases at J, with 10 bases between. There are 15 residues in the CDR3. Looked up from germline, CDR1 is KGHSH and CDR2 is LQKENI. As DNA, the CDR3 is TGTGCCAGCTCACCCGACCGGGGGACTAATGAAAAACTGTTTTTT. Its translation: CASSPDRGTNEKLFF.

The V and J genes are TRBV6-4 and TRBJ2-2, with D uncertain. The CDR3 length is 17 residues. V dropped 8 bases and J dropped 3 bases, with 22 bases sitting between them. Germline V gene lookup returns CDR1 MRHNA and CDR2 SNTAGT. The CDR3 bases are TGTGCCAGCCTCCCCGTGGGTCTAGAGACTGACACCGGGGAGCTGTTTTTT. Translating it yields CASLPVGLETDTGELFF.

The rearrangement uses TRBV4-2 and TRBJ1-3; D not certain. This CDR3 contains 16 residues. V was clipped by 0 bases and J by 0 bases, with 9 bases between them. In germline, CDR1 is LGHNA, CDR2 YNFKEQ. The CDR3 sequence is CASSQDEAYSGNTIYF. The CDR3 DNA follows: TGTGCCAGCAGCCAAGATGAAGCCTACTCTGGAAACACCATATATTTT.

The chain has TRBV2 and TRBJ2-1; TRBD1 aligns across 9 bases. After removal of 8 bases from V and 1 base from J, the junction contained 15 bases not matched to a gene. Germline V lookup: CDR1 SNHLY, CDR2 FYNNEI. The CDR3 totals 18 residues. The CDR3 region is CASGWTGVRLRSYNEQFF. DNA for the CDR3: TGTGCCAGCGGATGGACAGGGGTAAGACTAAGGTCCTACAATGAGCAGTTCTTC. The full variable domain, its missing parts supplied by reference TRBV2 and TRBJ2-1, is EPEVTQTPSHQVTQMGQEVILRCVPISNHLYFYWYRQILGQKVEFLVSFYNNEISEKSEIFDDQFSVERPDGSNFTLKIRSTKLEDSAMYFCASGWTGVRLRSYNEQFFGPGTRLTVL.

This sequence joins TRBV25-1 and TRBJ1-2, with a tentative D call TRBD1 (5 bases). Per germline, CDR1 MGHDK and CDR2 SYGVNS. Trimming took off 7 bases at V and 2 bases at J, with 14 bases between the two ends. The CDR3 totals 14 residues. The CDR3, as DNA: TGTGCCAGCAACCCGCAGGGATCCAACTATGGCTACACCTTC. Translating gives CASNPQGSNYGYTF.

The chain has TRBV5-4 and TRBJ2-7; 9 positions agree with TRBD2. This CDR3 has 18 amino acids. V was clipped by 4 bases and J by 2 bases; unmatched bases: 16. Germline CDR1 reads SGHNT; CDR2 reads YYREEE (reference sequence). The DNA of the CDR3 is TGTGCCAGCAGCCATTCCGCCGCCCCAGCGGGGGGTCCCTACGAGCAGTACTTC. This codes for CASSHSAAPAGGPYEQYF.

The rearrangement uses TRBV30 and TRBJ1-5, with D possibly being TRBD1 (6 bases). The CDR3 is 15 amino acids. CDR1 and CDR2 from the germline V gene are GTSNPN and SVGIG (reference sequence). Trimming cost V 4 bases and J 4 bases, with 17 bases left between them. CDR3 nucleotides: TGTGCCTGGACTCCCTCGGGAAGGGGGAATCAGCCCCAGCATTTT. It translates to CAWTPSGRGNQPQHF.

A remark on this clone: Sequence at one end of the junction differs from germline and may be a read error. The chain employs TRBV29-1 and TRBJ1-2, with 7 bases identical to TRBD1. The length of the CDR3 is 13 residues. Germline V lookup: CDR1 SQVTM, CDR2 ANQGSEA. In DNA form, the CDR3 reads TGCAGCGTCGAAGGAACAGGGGTGGGTGGCTACACCTTC. It translates to CSVEGTGVGGYTF.

The chain uses TRBV15 and TRBJ1-3, with 7 positions matching TRBD1. The CDR3 totals 15 residues. Germline CDR1 and CDR2: LNHNV and YYDKDF (reference sequence). The V gene end was trimmed by 0 bases and the J gene end by 8 bases; junction bases not matched to a gene: 7. As DNA, the CDR3 is TGTGCCACCAGCAGAGAAAGACAGGGCGTGTACACCATATATTTT. It is translated as CATSRERQGVYTIYF.

The V call is TRBV7-9, the J call TRBJ1-2; D might be TRBD1 (6 bases). CDR3 size: 13 residues. V lost 5 bases and J lost 2, with 9 bases in between. The germline gives CDR1 SEHNR, CDR2 FQNEAQ (reference sequence). CDR3 residues: CASSPGENYGYTF. CDR3 in DNA: TGTGCCAGCAGCCCAGGGGAAAACTATGGCTACACCTTC.

V gene TRBV27 combines with J gene TRBJ2-5, with D possibly being TRBD1 (5 bases). Trimming cost V 5 bases and J 4 bases, with 17 bases left between them. Germline V lookup: CDR1 MNHEY, CDR2 SMNVEV (reference sequence). This CDR3 has 15 amino acids. The CDR3 nucleotides read TGTGCCAGCAGTACCCGGGCCTTAAGGGGAGAGACCCAGTACTTC. Translated: CASSTRALRGETQYF.

The rearrangement joins TRBV24-1 to TRBJ1-3; D is unresolved. In germline, CDR1 is KGHDR, CDR2 SFDVKD. V was trimmed by 7 bases and J by 1 base, leaving 13 bases between them. This CDR3 is built from 15 residues. This chain's CDR3 is CATSSRLESGNTIYF. The DNA of the CDR3 is TGTGCCACCAGCTCCCGGTTGGAGTCTGGAAACACCATATATTTT.

The chain is built from TRBV4-2 and TRBJ2-7, with 13 bases fitting TRBD2. This CDR3 region has 14 residues. Unmatched junction bases numbered 9, after V lost 8 bases and J lost 8 bases. The germline V gene encodes CDR1 LGHNA and CDR2 YNFKEQ. Written as DNA, the CDR3 is TGTGCCAGCCGGGGGACTAGCGGGATGGGTAAGCAGTACTTC. It yields the protein CASRGTSGMGKQYF.

The V gene is TRBV2, the J gene TRBJ1-2; TRBD1 matches 7 bases. Per germline, CDR1 SNHLY and CDR2 FYNNEI. After removal of 9 bases from V and 4 bases from J, the junction contained 5 bases not matched to a gene. The CDR3 sequence is 12 residues long. The chain's CDR3 is CARKGQVYGYTF. CDR3 coding DNA: TGTGCCAGAAAAGGACAGGTCTATGGCTACACCTTC.

The chain combines TRBV19 with TRBJ1-5; D is unresolved. CDR1 is LNHDA, CDR2 SQIVND, per germline (reference sequence). The CDR3 sequence is 12 residues long. V lost 4 bases and J 2 bases, leaving 3 bases between the germline ends. Here the CDR3 reads CASSSGNQPQHF. For the CDR3, the DNA is TGTGCCAGTAGTAGCGGCAATCAGCCCCAGCATTTT.

This rearrangement joins TRBV5-1 to TRBJ1-1, with a tentative D call TRBD1 (5 bases). The CDR3 loop spans 15 amino acids. The V end was cut by 0 bases, the J end by 4 bases, with 13 bases between. The germline CDR1 and CDR2 sequences are SGHRS and YFSETQ. CDR3 in amino acids: CASSLGAGVGTEAFF. The CDR3 DNA sequence: TGCGCCAGCAGCTTGGGTGCGGGGGTGGGCACTGAAGCTTTCTTT.

This CDR3 reads CASSLIAEATEAFF. CDR3 coding DNA: TGTGCCAGCAGCTTAATTGCTGAAGCCACTGAAGCTTTCTTT. V is TRBV7-9 and J is TRBJ1-1; D remains unclear. CDR1 is SEHNR, CDR2 FQNEAQ, per germline (reference sequence). There are 14 residues in the CDR3. V shed 2 bases and J shed 4 bases, with 11 bases lying between them.